This is a list of T cell receptor beta chains from one sample in a study of blood T cell repertoires in COVID-19. Only in-frame clones appear in the TCRdb table, and some are missing; sequencing was by immunoSEQ multiplex PCR. The table lists just over 250,000 clones, about 91% of them singletons. Source material: peripheral blood. These receptors were collected from a person aged 18-35 years with COVID-19, enrolled during active disease. CDR3s include the opening cysteine and the closing phenylalanine or tryptophan. The order of the fields is J gene, V gene, clone size, D gene, CDR3 protein, CDR3 DNA. D genes are given only for firm matches. Size tells how often a clone was seen (once, few, many) or the class of an expanded clone, and some rows leave it out.

TRBJ1-2 | TRBV11-2 | . | . | CASSQGGTSYGYTF | TGTGCCAGCAGCCAAGGCGGGACGTCCTATGGCTACACCTTC
TRBJ2-1 | TRBV7-2 | . | . | CASSLAHLAEIAYNEQFF | TGTGCCAGCAGCTTAGCGCACTTAGCGGAGATAGCCTACAATGAGCAGTTCTTC
TRBJ2-7 | TRBV7-9 | . | . | CASSLLFSSYEQYF | TGTGCCAGCAGCTTACTGTTTAGCTCCTACGAGCAGTACTTC
TRBJ1-1 | TRBV4-2 | . | TRBD1 | CASSLGTGTEAFF | TGTGCCAGCAGCCTGGGGACAGGGACTGAAGCTTTCTTT
TRBJ2-5 | TRBV24-1 | once | TRBD1 | CATSDPMGTGTQETQYF | TGTGCCACCAGTGACCCGATGGGGACAGGGACGCAAGAGACCCAGTACTTC
TRBJ1-3 | TRBV14 | once | . | CASSVAAGNTIYF | TGTGCCAGCAGCGTGGCAGCTGGAAACACCATATATTTT
TRBJ1-5 | TRBV12-3/TRBV12-4 | . | . | CASSDTGQPQHF | TGTGCCAGCAGTGACACTGGGCAGCCCCAGCATTTT
TRBJ2-3 | TRBV4-2 | . | TRBD2 | CASSRGGPRDTQYF | TGTGCCAGCAGCCGGGGAGGGCCTCGGGATACGCAGTATTTT
TRBJ2-3 | TRBV14 | . | TRBD1 | CASSLGQGNTDTQYF | TGTGCCAGCAGCCTAGGACAGGGGAACACAGATACGCAGTATTTT
TRBJ2-3 | TRBV7-9 | . | . | CASSQTETDTQYF | TGTGCCAGCAGCCAGACAGAGACAGATACGCAGTATTTT
TRBJ2-7 | TRBV7-8 | . | TRBD1 | CATGQGARSYEQYF | TGTGCCACCGGACAGGGAGCGAGATCCTACGAGCAGTACTTC
TRBJ1-1 | TRBV19 | . | . | CASKASGQGNTEAFF | TGTGCCAGTAAAGCAAGTGGGCAGGGGAACACTGAAGCTTTCTTT
TRBJ2-5 | TRBV6-5 | . | TRBD1 | CASSYPRQGWRETQYF | TGTGCCAGCAGTTACCCGCGACAGGGATGGAGAGAGACCCAGTACTTC
TRBJ2-3 | TRBV9 | . | . | CATSPYSTDTQYF | TGTGCCACCTCACCCTATAGCACAGATACGCAGTATTTT
TRBJ2-3 | TRBV4-1 | . | TRBD2 | CASSQGRGGRVDTQYF | TGCGCCAGCAGCCAGGGGCGGGGAGGGAGGGTTGATACGCAGTATTTT
TRBJ2-5 | TRBV6-5 | . | . | CASSPYPGSTETQYF | TGTGCCAGCAGTCCCTATCCGGGGAGCACGGAGACCCAGTACTTC
TRBJ2-4 | TRBV2 | . | . | CASSVLAKNIQYF | TGTGCCAGCAGTGTACTAGCCAAAAACATTCAGTACTTC
TRBJ1-2 | TRBV7-6 | . | TRBD1 | CASSQGLGGGDGYTF | TGTGCCAGCAGCCAAGGGTTAGGGGGCGGCGATGGCTACACCTTC
TRBJ2-3 | TRBV3-1/TRBV3-2 | . | TRBD2 | CASSPSGSADTQYF | TGTGCCAGCAGTCCTAGCGGGAGCGCAGATACGCAGTATTTT
TRBJ1-2 | TRBV6-5 | . | . | CASSYAPGGAGGYTF | TGTGCCAGCAGTTACGCGCCCGGCGGGGCGGGTGGCTACACCTTC
TRBJ1-1 | TRBV29-1 | . | . | CSVATKFRSNTEAFF | TGCAGCGTTGCCACTAAGTTTAGGTCGAACACTGAAGCTTTCTTT
TRBJ1-4 | TRBV7-6 | . | . | CASSPLTGLLFF | TGTGCCAGCAGCCCCCTGACAGGCCTACTGTTTTTT
TRBJ1-5 | TRBV23-1 | . | . | CASSQTADQIPQHF | TGCGCCAGCAGTCAGACCGCGGATCAAATACCCCAGCATTTT
TRBJ2-6 | TRBV24-1 | few | . | CATSAIGTKAGANVLTF | TGTGCCACCAGTGCCATCGGGACAAAGGCTGGGGCCAACGTCCTGACTTTC
TRBJ1-6 | TRBV11-3 | . | . | CASSLGSNSPLHF | TGTGCCAGCAGCCTAGGGAGTAATTCACCCCTCCACTTT
TRBJ1-5 | TRBV28 | . | TRBD1 | CASSLRRDRTGRNQPQHF | TGTGCCAGCAGTCTGAGACGGGATCGGACAGGCAGGAATCAGCCCCAGCATTTT
TRBJ2-7 | TRBV4-1 | . | TRBD1 | CASSPGQGGTYEQYF | TGCGCCAGCAGCCCGGGACAGGGGGGAACCTACGAGCAGTACTTC
TRBJ2-6 | TRBV4-2 | . | . | CASSQVDTSGANVLTF | TGTGCCAGCAGCCAAGTGGACACCTCTGGGGCCAACGTCCTGACTTTC
TRBJ2-3 | TRBV24-1 | . | TRBD2 | CATSDRTSSTDTQYF | TGTGCCACCAGTGATCGGACTAGCTCCACAGATACGCAGTATTTT
TRBJ1-5 | TRBV6-5 | . | . | CASSSTQPQHF | TGTGCCAGCAGTTCTACTCAGCCCCAGCATTTT
TRBJ2-7 | TRBV29-1 | . | . | CSVDKTDSYEQYF | TGCAGCGTTGACAAGACAGATTCCTACGAGCAGTACTTC
TRBJ2-7 | TRBV9 | . | TRBD1 | CASSAGDRPYEQYF | TGTGCCAGCAGCGCGGGGGACAGGCCCTACGAGCAGTACTTC
TRBJ2-1 | TRBV15 | . | TRBD2 | CATSGRILAGFDEQFF | TGTGCCACCAGCGGCCGTATACTAGCGGGTTTCGATGAGCAGTTCTTC
TRBJ2-2 | TRBV7-6 | . | . | CASSKNTGELFF | TGTGCCAGCAGTAAGAACACCGGGGAGCTGTTTTTT
TRBJ1-4 | TRBV29-1 | . | . | CSVRPLHGEKLFF | TGCAGCGTCCGCCCCCTCCACGGGGAAAAACTGTTTTTT
TRBJ1-2 | TRBV28 | . | TRBD1 | CASSLGGQGMGYTF | TGTGCCAGCAGTTTAGGGGGACAGGGGATGGGCTACACCTTC
TRBJ2-2 | TRBV4-1 | . | TRBD2 | CASSPGLAGAGELFF | TGCGCCAGCAGCCCAGGACTAGCGGGAGCCGGGGAGCTGTTTTTT
TRBJ2-3 | TRBV5-1 | . | TRBD2 | CASSLATGGRPDTQYF | TGCGCCAGCAGCTTGGCTACGGGAGGGCGGCCAGATACGCAGTATTTT
TRBJ1-1 | TRBV28 | . | TRBD1 | CASRSGTGAMNTEAFF | TGTGCCAGCAGATCCGGGACAGGGGCAATGAACACTGAAGCTTTCTTT
TRBJ2-1 | TRBV5-4 | . | TRBD1 | CASSSYFEGQGNNEQFF | TGTGCCAGCAGCTCTTATTTTGAGGGACAGGGGAACAATGAGCAGTTCTTC
TRBJ1-6 | TRBV5-1 | . | . | CASSSEVTNSPLHF | TGCGCCAGCAGCTCAGAGGTTACCAATTCACCCCTCCACTTT
TRBJ1-2 | TRBV6-2/TRBV6-3 | . | . | CASSSDWYNYGYTF | TGTGCCAGCAGTTCGGACTGGTACAACTATGGCTACACCTTC
TRBJ1-1 | TRBV19 | . | . | CASSIAGVDTEAFF | TGTGCCAGTAGTATAGCCGGGGTCGACACTGAAGCTTTCTTT
TRBJ2-1 | TRBV10-3 | once | TRBD2 | CAIREGLAGYNEQFF | TGTGCCATCAGAGAGGGACTAGCGGGATACAATGAGCAGTTCTTC
TRBJ1-2 | TRBV11-2 | . | . | CASSPRGGDHYGYTF | TGTGCCAGCAGCCCTCGCGGGGGGGACCACTATGGCTACACCTTC
TRBJ1-1 | TRBV18 | . | . | CASSPYSMNTEAFF | TGTGCCAGCTCACCGTATTCTATGAACACTGAAGCTTTCTTT
TRBJ2-5 | TRBV28 | . | TRBD1 | CASSLDRTGRKTQYF | TGTGCCAGCAGTCTTGATAGGACAGGGCGGAAGACCCAGTACTTC
TRBJ1-4 | TRBV5-6 | . | TRBD1 | CASSLEAGGSTNEKLFF | TGTGCCAGCAGCTTGGAGGCAGGGGGTTCAACTAATGAAAAACTGTTTTTT
TRBJ2-1 | TRBV10-2 | . | TRBD2 | CASRGPAGTSGRGGFGNEQFF | TGCGCCAGCAGAGGGCCTGCCGGGACTAGCGGGAGGGGGGGGTTTGGCAATGAGCAGTTCTTC
TRBJ2-2 | TRBV3-1/TRBV3-2 | . | TRBD2 | CASSQERLIAGGPGTGELFF | TGTGCCAGCAGCCAAGAGCGTCTTATTGCGGGAGGGCCGGGGACCGGGGAGCTGTTTTTT